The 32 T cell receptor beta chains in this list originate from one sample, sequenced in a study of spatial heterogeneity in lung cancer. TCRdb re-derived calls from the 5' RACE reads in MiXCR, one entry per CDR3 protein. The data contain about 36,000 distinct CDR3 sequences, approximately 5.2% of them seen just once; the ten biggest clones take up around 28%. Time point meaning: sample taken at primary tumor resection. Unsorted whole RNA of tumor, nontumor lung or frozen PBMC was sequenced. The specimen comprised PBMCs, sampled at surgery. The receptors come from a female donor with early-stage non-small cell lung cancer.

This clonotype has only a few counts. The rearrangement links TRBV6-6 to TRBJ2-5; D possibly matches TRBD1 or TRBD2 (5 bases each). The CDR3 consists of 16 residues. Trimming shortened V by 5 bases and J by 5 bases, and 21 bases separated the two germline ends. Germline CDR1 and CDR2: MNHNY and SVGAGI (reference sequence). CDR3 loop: CASSDGPGRGEETQYF. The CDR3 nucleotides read TGTGCCAGCAGTGACGGACCGGGACGAGGTGAGGAGACCCAGTACTTC.

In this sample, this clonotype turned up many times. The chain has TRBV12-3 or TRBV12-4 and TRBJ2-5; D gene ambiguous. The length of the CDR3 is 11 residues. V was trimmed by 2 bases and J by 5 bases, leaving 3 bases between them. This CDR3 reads CASSLMETQYF. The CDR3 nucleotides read TGTGCCAGCAGTTTAATGGAGACCCAGTACTTC.

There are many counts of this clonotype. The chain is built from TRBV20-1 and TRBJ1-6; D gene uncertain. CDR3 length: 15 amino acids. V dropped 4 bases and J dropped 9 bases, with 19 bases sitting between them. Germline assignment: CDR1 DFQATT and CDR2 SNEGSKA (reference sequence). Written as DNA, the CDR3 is TGCAGTGCTAAACCGGGCTTACAAGACTCTTCACCCCTCCACTTT. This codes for CSAKPGLQDSSPLHF.

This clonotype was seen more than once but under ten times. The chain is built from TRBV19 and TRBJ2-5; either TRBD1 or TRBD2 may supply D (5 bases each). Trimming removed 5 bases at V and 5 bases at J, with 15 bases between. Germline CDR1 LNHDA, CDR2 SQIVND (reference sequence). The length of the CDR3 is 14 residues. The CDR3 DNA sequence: TGTGCCAGTAGTCCGGACCCGGGGACGGAGACCCAGTACTTC. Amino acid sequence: CASSPDPGTETQYF. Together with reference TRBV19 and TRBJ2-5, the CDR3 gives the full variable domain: DGGITQSPKYLFRKEGQNVTLSCEQNLNHDAMYWYRQDPGQGLRLIYYSQIVNDFQKGDIAEGYSVSREKKESFPLTVTSAQKNPTAFYLCASSPDPGTETQYFGPGTRLLVL.

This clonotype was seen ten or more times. CDR3: CASSKGRREGGNEQFF. The CDR3 DNA follows: TGTGCCAGCAGCAAAGGTCGCAGGGAGGGGGGAAATGAGCAGTTCTTC. The rearrangement joins TRBV21-1 to TRBJ2-1; no check of the table's D call, TRBD2, against the DNA was made. TRBV21-1 is tagged as a pseudogene. This CDR3 has 16 amino acids.

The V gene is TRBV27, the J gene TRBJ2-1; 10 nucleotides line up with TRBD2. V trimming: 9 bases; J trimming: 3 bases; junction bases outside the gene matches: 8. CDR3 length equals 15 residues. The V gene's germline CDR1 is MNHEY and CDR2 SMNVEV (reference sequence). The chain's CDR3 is CARSSGRSNYNEQFF. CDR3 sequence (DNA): TGTGCCAGGAGTAGCGGGAGGAGTAACTACAATGAGCAGTTCTTC.

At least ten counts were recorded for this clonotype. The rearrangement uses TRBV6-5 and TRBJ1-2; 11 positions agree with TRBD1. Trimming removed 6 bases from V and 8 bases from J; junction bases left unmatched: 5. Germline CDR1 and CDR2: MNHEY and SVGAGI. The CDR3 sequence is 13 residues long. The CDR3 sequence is CASSRTGGAGYTF. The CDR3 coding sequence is TGTGCCAGCAGCCGGACAGGGGGCGCAGGCTACACCTTC.

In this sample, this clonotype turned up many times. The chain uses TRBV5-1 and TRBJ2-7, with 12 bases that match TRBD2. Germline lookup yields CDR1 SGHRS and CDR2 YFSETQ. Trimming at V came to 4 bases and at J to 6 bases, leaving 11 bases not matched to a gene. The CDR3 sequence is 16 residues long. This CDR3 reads CASSNKRLAGVGEQYF. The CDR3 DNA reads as TGCGCCAGCAGCAACAAGAGACTAGCGGGAGTGGGCGAGCAGTACTTC. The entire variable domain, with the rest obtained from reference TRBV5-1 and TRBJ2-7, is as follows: KAGVTQTPRYLIKTRGQQVTLSCSPISGHRSVSWYQQTPGQGLQFLFEYFSETQRNKGNFPGRFSGRQFSNSRSEMNVSTLELGDSALYLCASSNKRLAGVGEQYFGPGTRLTVT.

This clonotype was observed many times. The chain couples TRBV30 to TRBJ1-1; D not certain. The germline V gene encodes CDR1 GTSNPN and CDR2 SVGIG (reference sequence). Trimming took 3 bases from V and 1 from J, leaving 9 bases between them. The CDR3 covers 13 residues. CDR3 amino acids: CAWRGKRNTEAFF. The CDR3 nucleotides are TGTGCCTGGAGAGGCAAAAGGAACACTGAAGCTTTCTTT.

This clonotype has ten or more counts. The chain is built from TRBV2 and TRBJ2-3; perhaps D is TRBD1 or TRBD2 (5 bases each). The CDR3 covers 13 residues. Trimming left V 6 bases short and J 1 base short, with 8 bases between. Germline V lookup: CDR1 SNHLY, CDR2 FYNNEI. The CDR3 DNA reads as TGTGCCAGCAGGGGGACGGGCACAGATACGCAGTATTTT. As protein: CASRGTGTDTQYF.

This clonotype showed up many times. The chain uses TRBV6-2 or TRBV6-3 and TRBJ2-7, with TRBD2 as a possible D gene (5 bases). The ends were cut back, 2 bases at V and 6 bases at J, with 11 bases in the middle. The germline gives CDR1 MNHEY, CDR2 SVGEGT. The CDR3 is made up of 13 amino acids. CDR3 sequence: CASSYGESGEQYF. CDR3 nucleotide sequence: TGTGCCAGCAGTTACGGGGAGTCAGGCGAGCAGTACTTC.

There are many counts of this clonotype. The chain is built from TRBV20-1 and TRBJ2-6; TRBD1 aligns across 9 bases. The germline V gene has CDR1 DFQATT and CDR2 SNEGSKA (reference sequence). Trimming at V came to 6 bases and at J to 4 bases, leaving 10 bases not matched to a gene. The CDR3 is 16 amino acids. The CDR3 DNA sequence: TGCAGTGCGGATACGACAGGGGGGACCGGGGCCAACGTCCTGACTTTC. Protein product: CSADTTGGTGANVLTF.

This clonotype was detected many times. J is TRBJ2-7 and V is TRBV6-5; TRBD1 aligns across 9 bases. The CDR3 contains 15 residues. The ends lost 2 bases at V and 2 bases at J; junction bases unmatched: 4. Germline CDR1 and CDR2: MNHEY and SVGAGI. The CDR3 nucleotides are TGTGCCAGCAGTTACAGAGGACAGGGGACCTACGAGCAGTACTTC. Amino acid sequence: CASSYRGQGTYEQYF.

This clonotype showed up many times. The CDR3 reads CASSPTGTVETQYF. The CDR3 region has the DNA TGCGCCAGCAGTCCCACCGGGACTGTGGAGACCCAGTACTTC. V is TRBV5-1 and J is TRBJ2-5, with D perhaps matching TRBD2 (6 bases). Germline V lookup: CDR1 SGHRS, CDR2 YFSETQ. This CDR3 comprises 14 residues. The V and J ends lost 5 bases and 5 bases respectively, with 16 bases between them.

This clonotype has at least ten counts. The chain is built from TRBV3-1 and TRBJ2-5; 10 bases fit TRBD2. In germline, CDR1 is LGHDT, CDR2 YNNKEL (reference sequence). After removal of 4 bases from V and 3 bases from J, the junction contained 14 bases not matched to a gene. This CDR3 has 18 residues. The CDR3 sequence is CASSLGLAVTSGEETQYF. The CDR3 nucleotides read TGTGCCAGCAGCCTCGGACTAGCGGTTACCTCGGGGGAAGAGACCCAGTACTTC.

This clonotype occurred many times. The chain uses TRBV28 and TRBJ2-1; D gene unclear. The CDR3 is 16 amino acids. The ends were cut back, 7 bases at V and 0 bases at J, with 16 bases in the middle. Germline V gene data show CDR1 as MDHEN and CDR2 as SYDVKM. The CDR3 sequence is CASTAGRTSSYNEQFF. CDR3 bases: TGTGCCAGCACCGCCGGGCGGACGAGCTCCTACAATGAGCAGTTCTTC.

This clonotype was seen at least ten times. This chain's CDR3 is CASSSGAGKNIQYF. The DNA of the CDR3 is TGTGCCAGCAGCTCAGGGGCGGGTAAAAACATTCAGTACTTC. The V and J genes are TRBV11-2 and TRBJ2-4, with TRBD1 as a possible D gene (6 bases). Germline lookup yields CDR1 SGHAT and CDR2 FQNNGV. The CDR3 is 14 amino acids. V lost 4 bases to trimming and J lost 4 bases, with 11 bases between them.

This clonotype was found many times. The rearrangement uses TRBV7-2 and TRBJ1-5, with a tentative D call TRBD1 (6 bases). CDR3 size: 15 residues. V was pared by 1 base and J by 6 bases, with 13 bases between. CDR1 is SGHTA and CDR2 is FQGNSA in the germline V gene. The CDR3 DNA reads TGTGCCAGCAGCTTAGTAGGGGGATCGAGTCAGCCCCAGCATTTT. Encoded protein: CASSLVGGSSQPQHF.

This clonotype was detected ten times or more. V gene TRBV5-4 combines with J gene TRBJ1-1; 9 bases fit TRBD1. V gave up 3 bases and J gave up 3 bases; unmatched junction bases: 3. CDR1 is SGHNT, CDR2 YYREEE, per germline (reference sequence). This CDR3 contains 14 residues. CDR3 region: CASSSRTGDTEAFF. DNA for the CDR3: TGTGCCAGCAGCTCCAGGACAGGGGACACTGAAGCTTTCTTT.

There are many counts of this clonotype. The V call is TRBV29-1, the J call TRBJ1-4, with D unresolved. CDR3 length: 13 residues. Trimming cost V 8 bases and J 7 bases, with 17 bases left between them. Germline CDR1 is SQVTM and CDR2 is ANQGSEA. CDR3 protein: CSCRWPASEKLFF. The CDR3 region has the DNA TGCAGCTGCCGGTGGCCGGCGAGTGAAAAACTGTTTTTT.

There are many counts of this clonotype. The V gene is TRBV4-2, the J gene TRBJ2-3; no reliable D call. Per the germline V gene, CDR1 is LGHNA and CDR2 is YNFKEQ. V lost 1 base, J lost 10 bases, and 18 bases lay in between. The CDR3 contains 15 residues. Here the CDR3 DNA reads TGTGCCAGCAGCCAAGGATTCGGATGGGTGATAGCGCAGTATTTT. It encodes CASSQGFGWVIAQYF.

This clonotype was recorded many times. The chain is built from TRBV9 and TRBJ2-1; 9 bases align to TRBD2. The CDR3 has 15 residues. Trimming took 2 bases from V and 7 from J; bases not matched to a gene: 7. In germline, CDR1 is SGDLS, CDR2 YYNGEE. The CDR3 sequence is CASSVAGGPDNEQFF. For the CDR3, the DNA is TGTGCCAGCAGCGTGGCGGGGGGGCCCGATAATGAGCAGTTCTTC.

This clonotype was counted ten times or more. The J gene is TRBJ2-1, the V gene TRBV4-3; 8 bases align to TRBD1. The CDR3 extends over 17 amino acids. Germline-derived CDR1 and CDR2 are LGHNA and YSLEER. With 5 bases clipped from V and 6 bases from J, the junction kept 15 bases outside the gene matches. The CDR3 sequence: CASSRLGSGGVGNEQFF. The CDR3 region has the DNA TGCGCCAGCAGCAGACTTGGGTCAGGGGGCGTTGGCAATGAGCAGTTCTTC.

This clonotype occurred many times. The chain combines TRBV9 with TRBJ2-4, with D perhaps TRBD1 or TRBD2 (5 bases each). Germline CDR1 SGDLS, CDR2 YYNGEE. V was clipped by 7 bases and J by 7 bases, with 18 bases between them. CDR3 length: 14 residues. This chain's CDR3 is CASARDPIGNIQYF. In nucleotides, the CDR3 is TGTGCCAGCGCAAGGGACCCCATCGGGAACATTCAGTACTTC.

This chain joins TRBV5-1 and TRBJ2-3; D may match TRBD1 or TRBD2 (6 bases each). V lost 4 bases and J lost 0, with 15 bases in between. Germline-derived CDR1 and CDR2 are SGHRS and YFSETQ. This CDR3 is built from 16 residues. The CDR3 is CASSPTEGGSTDTQYF. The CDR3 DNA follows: TGCGCCAGCAGCCCGACTGAGGGGGGAAGCACAGATACGCAGTATTTT.

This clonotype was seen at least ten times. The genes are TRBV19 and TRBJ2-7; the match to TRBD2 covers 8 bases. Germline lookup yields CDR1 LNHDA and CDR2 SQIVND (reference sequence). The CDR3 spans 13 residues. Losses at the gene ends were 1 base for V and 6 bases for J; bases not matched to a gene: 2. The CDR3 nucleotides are TGTGCCAGTAGTATAGCGGCGGGAGGCGAGCAGTACTTC. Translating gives CASSIAAGGEQYF.

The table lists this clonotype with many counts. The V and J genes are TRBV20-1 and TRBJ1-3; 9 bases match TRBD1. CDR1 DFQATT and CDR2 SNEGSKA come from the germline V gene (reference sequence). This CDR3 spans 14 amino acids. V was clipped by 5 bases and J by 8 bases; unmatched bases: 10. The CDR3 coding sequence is TGCAGTGCTGTTCCGGGACAGGGCCTTTACACCATATATTTT. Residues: CSAVPGQGLYTIYF.

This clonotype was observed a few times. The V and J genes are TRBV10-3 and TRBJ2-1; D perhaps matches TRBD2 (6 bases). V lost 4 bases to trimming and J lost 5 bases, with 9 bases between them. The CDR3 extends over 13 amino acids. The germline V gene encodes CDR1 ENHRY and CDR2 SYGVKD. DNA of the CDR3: TGTGCCATCAGTGCTTCGGGAGACAATGAGCAGTTCTTC. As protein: CAISASGDNEQFF.

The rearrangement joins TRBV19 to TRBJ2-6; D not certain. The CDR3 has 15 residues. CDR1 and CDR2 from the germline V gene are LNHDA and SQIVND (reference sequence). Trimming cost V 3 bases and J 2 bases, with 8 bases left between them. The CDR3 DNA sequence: TGTGCCAGTAGTATTCGGAAGACTGGGGCCAACGTCCTGACTTTC. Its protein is CASSIRKTGANVLTF.

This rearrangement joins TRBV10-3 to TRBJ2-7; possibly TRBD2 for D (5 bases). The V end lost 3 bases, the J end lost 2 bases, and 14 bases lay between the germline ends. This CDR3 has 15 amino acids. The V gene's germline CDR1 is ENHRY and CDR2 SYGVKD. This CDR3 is CAISELGGQTYEQYF. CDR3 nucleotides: TGTGCCATCAGTGAACTGGGCGGGCAAACCTACGAGCAGTACTTC.

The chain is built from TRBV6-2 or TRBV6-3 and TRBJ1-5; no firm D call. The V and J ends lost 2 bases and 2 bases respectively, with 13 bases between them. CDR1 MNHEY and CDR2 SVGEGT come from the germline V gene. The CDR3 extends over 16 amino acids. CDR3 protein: CASSYSPGIGNQPQHF. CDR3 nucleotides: TGTGCCAGCAGTTACAGTCCGGGAATAGGCAATCAGCCCCAGCATTTT.

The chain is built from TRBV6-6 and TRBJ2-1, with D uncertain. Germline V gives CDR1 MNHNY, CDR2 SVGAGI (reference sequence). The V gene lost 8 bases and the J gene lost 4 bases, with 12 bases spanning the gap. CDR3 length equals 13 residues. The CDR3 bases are TGTGCCAGCGAACCTCAGAGTTACAATGAGCAGTTCTTC. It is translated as CASEPQSYNEQFF.